The 23 T cell receptor beta chains below were found in one sample sequenced in a study of post-analysis software for immune sequencing data (dated by TCRdb to 2013 to 2016). Their antigen targets remain unknown. Overall results and qualifications from the work: Several TRBV segments, including TRBV5-6, TRBV5-1 and TRBV20-1, were significantly more frequent in patients than controls.

Library method: PCR. The sequencer was an Illumina HiSeq 2500. Unique molecular identifiers were incorporated into TCR beta cDNA libraries to reduce PCR and sequencing biases. TCRdb reran the public reads through fastp at Q25 and MiXCR, keeping productive beta chains. Rows are unified per CDR3 protein, each entry keeping the most common DNA and genes. The sample profile shows about 210,000 distinct CDR3 sequences; 25% to 35% of them were found once. The ten largest clones add up to about 3.4% of the sample. The sequenced sample was blood. The source of these receptors is a girl under 18 with multiple sclerosis.

A few counts support this clonotype. This may arise from a read error, as a much more abundant clone is one base away. The chain couples TRBV20-1 to TRBJ2-7; TRBD2 agrees at 7 bases. Germline V lookup: CDR1 DFQATT, CDR2 SNEGSKA (reference sequence). CDR3 size: 14 residues. J gave up 0 bases and V 7 bases, and 9 bases lay outside the gene matches. This CDR3 is CSVRGRDFSYEQYF. The CDR3 region has the DNA TGCAGTGTCCGGGGGAGGGACTTCTCCTACGAGCAGTACTTC.

The table lists this clonotype with many counts. This chain joins TRBV6-1 and TRBJ2-7; TRBD2 matches at 7 bases. The V and J ends lost 11 bases and 1 base, in that order; junction bases with no gene match: 8. This CDR3 is 13 amino acids long. Germline values: CDR1 MNHNS, CDR2 SASEGT. CDR3 in amino acids: CAWSGGRSYEQYF. DNA for the CDR3: TGTGCCTGGTCGGGGGGTAGGTCCTACGAGCAGTACTTC.

Many counts were recorded for this clonotype. The chain recombines TRBV7-2 with TRBJ2-7; 7 bases agree with TRBD2. The CDR3 has 17 residues. Trimming took 4 bases from V and 0 from J; bases not matched to a gene: 12. Germline CDR1 and CDR2: SGHTA and FQGNSA. In DNA form, the CDR3 reads TGTGCCAGCAGCTCCTATAGCCCTAGCGGAAGCTCCTACGAGCAGTACTTC. This codes for CASSSYSPSGSSYEQYF.

For this clonotype: A read error is possible here, since a much larger clone lies one base away. This chain links TRBV29-1 with TRBJ2-1, with a tentative D call TRBD1 (6 bases). CDR3 length equals 13 residues. Trimming left V 6 bases short and J 11 bases short, with 20 bases between. CDR1 is SQVTM and CDR2 is ANQGSEA in the germline V gene. In nucleotides, the CDR3 is TGCAGCGTGAGACTTTCCAGGGGATGGAAGCAGTTCTTC. Encoded protein: CSVRLSRGWKQFF.

The sample holds many counts of this clonotype. The rearrangement links TRBV29-1 to TRBJ1-2; D is undetermined. Trimming removed 4 bases from V and 0 bases from J, with 12 bases in between. Germline V lookup: CDR1 SQVTM, CDR2 ANQGSEA. CDR3 length: 14 residues. CDR3 amino acids: CSVVFGRANYGYTF. In DNA form, the CDR3 reads TGCAGCGTTGTTTTTGGGAGAGCTAACTATGGCTACACCTTC.

V usage is TRBV12-3 or TRBV12-4 and J usage is TRBJ2-5; the D gene could be TRBD1 or TRBD2 (5 bases each). V dropped 3 bases and J dropped 7 bases, with 18 bases sitting between them. The CDR3 sequence is 15 residues long. This CDR3 is CASSFRMAGRGTQYF. The CDR3 bases are TGTGCCAGCAGTTTCCGAATGGCAGGGAGAGGGACCCAGTACTTC.

This rearrangement joins TRBV2 to TRBJ2-7; TRBD1 might be the D (5 bases). Trimming shortened V by 4 bases and J by 1 base, and 14 bases separated the two germline ends. The germline V gene has CDR1 SNHLY and CDR2 FYNNEI. The CDR3 consists of 15 residues. The chain's CDR3 is CASSGWEGVSYEQYF. In DNA form, the CDR3 reads TGTGCCAGCAGTGGCTGGGAAGGGGTATCCTACGAGCAGTACTTC.

The J gene is TRBJ1-4, the V gene TRBV6-6; 7 bases line up with TRBD1. Germline loops: CDR1 MNHNY, CDR2 SVGAGI (reference sequence). The V gene end was trimmed by 5 bases and the J gene end by 0 bases; junction bases not matched to a gene: 6. The CDR3 is made up of 16 amino acids. In nucleotides, the CDR3 is TGTGCCAGCAGTCGGACAGGCGCTGCAACTAATGAAAAACTGTTTTTT. Protein: CASSRTGAATNEKLFF.

This clonotype has just a few counts. The rearrangement joins TRBV6-1 to TRBJ2-4; maybe TRBD1 (5 bases). In germline, CDR1 is MNHNS, CDR2 SASEGT. V was clipped by 4 bases and J by 14 bases, with 18 bases between them. The CDR3 loop spans 13 amino acids. This CDR3 is CASSVMDTQEKYF. The DNA of the CDR3 is TGTGCCAGCAGTGTTATGGACACTCAGGAAAAGTACTTC.

Only one count was recorded for this clonotype. In DNA form, the CDR3 reads TGTGCCAGCAGTTCTCCGCGGGGGGCCTCCGGGGCCAACGTCCTGACTTTC. This codes for CASSSPRGASGANVLTF. The chain links TRBV27 to TRBJ2-6; TRBD2 agrees at 8 bases. The length of the CDR3 is 17 residues. The germline V gene encodes CDR1 MNHEY and CDR2 SMNVEV (reference sequence). V lost 4 bases to trimming and J lost 4 bases; unmatched junction nucleotides: 9.

On this clonotype itself: Compared with germline, one end of the junction differs, possibly owing to a read error. The rearrangement joins TRBV2 to TRBJ2-2; the D gene is possibly TRBD2 (6 bases). Per germline, CDR1 SNHLY and CDR2 FYNNEI. The CDR3 consists of 15 residues. CDR3 nucleotide sequence: TGTGCCAGCAGTGAGTGGCTAGCGAACGCCGGGGAGCTGTTTTTT. Residues: CASSEWLANAGELFF.

This clonotype occurred a few times. The chain couples TRBV7-9 to TRBJ1-6; D unresolved. Trimming removed 2 bases from V and 5 bases from J, with 7 bases in between. The CDR3 runs 14 residues. Per germline, CDR1 SEHNR and CDR2 FQNEAQ (reference sequence). In DNA, the CDR3 is TGTGCCAGCAGCTTAATTTCCAATAATTCACCCCTCCACTTT. Protein sequence: CASSLISNNSPLHF. Supplemented by reference TRBV7-9 and TRBJ1-6, the full variable domain reads DTGVSQNPRHKITKRGQNVTFRCDPISEHNRLYWYRQTLGQGPEFLTYFQNEAQLEKSRLLSDRFSAERPKGSFSTLEIQRTEQGDSAMYLCASSLISNNSPLHFGNGTRLTVT.

This clonotype was observed many times. The CDR3: CASSQVFGTGQETQYF. The CDR3 DNA sequence: TGTGCCAGCAGCCAAGTCTTCGGGACAGGGCAAGAGACCCAGTACTTC. The chain is built from TRBV3-1 and TRBJ2-5, with TRBD1 identical over 9 bases. The CDR3 consists of 16 residues. CDR1 and CDR2 (germline): LGHDT, YNNKEL (reference sequence). J was trimmed by 2 bases and V by 1 base; bases with no gene match: 5.

This clonotype was seen more than once but under ten times. The V and J genes are TRBV4-2 and TRBJ1-2; TRBD1 agrees at 12 bases. The germline V gene encodes CDR1 LGHNA and CDR2 YNFKEQ. Germline trimming cut 0 bases from V and 9 bases from J; bases unmatched to any gene: 5. This CDR3 is 15 amino acids long. In DNA form, the CDR3 reads TGTGCCAGCAGCCAAGAGGGGGACAGGGGGCCGCGCTACACCTTC. The encoded protein is CASSQEGDRGPRYTF.

This clonotype was recorded a few times. The CDR3 loop is CASSSRTAKGTEAFF. The CDR3 DNA reads TGTGCCAGCTCATCAAGGACCGCTAAGGGGACTGAAGCTTTCTTT. V is TRBV18 and J is TRBJ1-1, with D possibly matching TRBD1 (5 bases). Per the germline V gene, CDR1 is KGHSH and CDR2 is LQKENI. V lost 5 bases, J lost 5 bases, and 18 bases lay in between. The CDR3 loop spans 15 amino acids.

The gene calls are TRBV6-5 and TRBJ2-5; D call uncertain. Germline V gives CDR1 MNHEY, CDR2 SVGAGI. The ends were cut back, 10 bases at V and 5 bases at J, with 14 bases in the middle. This CDR3 comprises 12 residues. CDR3 loop: CAISPSWETQYF. In nucleotides, the CDR3 is TGTGCCATCTCCCCTTCTTGGGAGACCCAGTACTTC.

The rearrangement joins TRBV5-1 to TRBJ1-4; 9 bases match TRBD1. This CDR3 region has 14 residues. Losses at the gene ends were 3 bases for V and 8 bases for J; bases not matched to a gene: 5. The germline V gene encodes CDR1 SGHRS and CDR2 YFSETQ. CDR3 DNA: TGCGCCAGCAGCTCGGACAGGGGTCGGGAAAAACTGTTTTTT. Protein sequence: CASSSDRGREKLFF.

On this clonotype itself: This could be a read error, since a much larger clone is one nucleotide away. The chain links TRBV28 to TRBJ2-7; D is ambiguous. Per germline, CDR1 MDHEN and CDR2 SYDVKM. The CDR3 has 13 residues. CDR3 loop: CASNGRHSYKQYF. As DNA, the CDR3 is TGTGCCAGCAATGGACGGCATTCCTACAAGCAGTACTTC.

This clonotype has at least ten counts. V and J are TRBV15 and TRBJ1-2; 7 positions agree with TRBD1. The germline V gene has CDR1 LNHNV and CDR2 YYDKDF (reference sequence). V was clipped by 0 bases and J by 0 bases; unmatched bases: 4. This CDR3 is built from 16 residues. The CDR3 is CATSREPQGPNYGYTF. The CDR3 nucleotides read TGTGCCACCAGCAGAGAACCACAGGGGCCTAACTATGGCTACACCTTC.

This clonotype came up many times. The chain recombines TRBV12-3 or TRBV12-4 with TRBJ2-5; 7 nucleotides line up with TRBD1. There are 15 residues in the CDR3. V lost 6 bases, J lost 4 bases, and 11 bases stayed unmatched. The CDR3 loop is CASSRSYRGSETQYF. The CDR3, as DNA: TGTGCCAGCAGCAGATCCTACAGGGGATCAGAGACCCAGTACTTC.

This clonotype came up many times. The V and J genes are TRBV18 and TRBJ2-5; weak D call: TRBD1 (5 bases). The CDR3 consists of 16 residues. Germline V gives CDR1 KGHSH, CDR2 LQKENI. V was clipped by 1 base and J by 0 bases, with 12 bases between them. The CDR3 DNA follows: TGTGCCAGCTCACCACTGGCCAGGGCCGACCAAGAGACCCAGTACTTC. Translated, it gives CASSPLARADQETQYF.

This clonotype was seen at least ten times. The chain has TRBV29-1 and TRBJ1-1; 8 nucleotides match TRBD1. After removal of 7 bases from V and 2 bases from J, the junction contained 3 bases not matched to a gene. The CDR3 has 12 residues. The V gene's germline CDR1 is SQVTM and CDR2 ANQGSEA. CDR3 loop: CSADRGNTEAFF. DNA for the CDR3: TGCAGCGCTGACAGGGGTAACACTGAAGCTTTCTTT. Together with reference TRBV29-1 and TRBJ1-1, the CDR3 gives the full variable domain: SAVISQKPSRDICQRGTSLTIQCQVDSQVTMMFWYRQQPGQSLTLIATANQGSEATYESGFVIDKFPISRPNLTFSTLTVSNMSPEDSSIYLCSADRGNTEAFFGQGTRLTVV.

As regards this clonotype: This clone may be a read error of a much larger clone one base away. Here the CDR3 omits its conserved ending phenylalanine or tryptophan, so a read error is the likely source. This chain connects TRBV5-1 to TRBJ2-1, with 7 positions matching TRBD1. The germline CDR1 and CDR2 sequences are SGHRS and YFSETQ. The CDR3 totals 14 residues. V gave up 0 bases and J gave up 8 bases; unmatched junction bases: 5. CDR3 nucleotides: TGCGCCAGCAGCTTGGGACAGGGTAGCGATGAGCAGTTCGTC. The encoded protein is CASSLGQGSDEQFV.